This section outlines one TCR beta chain sequence together with its context. A few counts support this clonotype. Its antigen is currently not known. There are no base qualities to consult, and no much larger clone falls within one base. The data stem from a study of T cell repertoires in cytomegalovirus infection (dated by TCRdb to about 2019). Context from the whole study: Peptide stimulations targeted recently identified HLA-C-restricted CMV epitopes, whose presentation resists viral immunomodulation, together with well-studied HLA-B-restricted epitopes. Donor HLA type was relevant to the analysis, because carriage of CMV infection together with the matching HLA type was indicated by public TCR beta signatures. Points the paper makes about the study in general: In both this cohort and an independent roughly 350-donor cohort, the cumulative frequency of public TCR beta family members distinguished carriers of CMV infection plus the relevant HLA type. The ex vivo response was dominated by HLA-C-restricted CMV-specific TCR beta clonotypes, which also provided the single most frequent clonotype in two of eight donors.

TCRdb records Illumina HiSeq 1500 as the sequencer. TCRdb trimmed public reads at Q25 via fastp, called clones via MiXCR and kept in-frame beta chains. Rows with a matching CDR3 protein are joined into one entry that keeps the most common DNA and genes. The sample profile shows 640,000 or so distinct CDR3 sequences; around 31% of them were found once. The top ten hold 15% to 20% of the sample. Its CDR3 holds 13 amino acids, cysteine through phenylalanine. The read is trimmed to its CDR3 DNA, 39 bases read in frame from base 1. In the germline V gene, CDR1 corresponds to MNHEY and CDR2 to SVGEGT. V and J lose 2 bases and 7 bases, and a span of 9 bases separates them. In light of the paper, this sample's treatment or condition label describes: in vitro stimulation with specific CMV peptide epitopes to enrich CMV-specific T cells.

Material: cultured PBMCs, obtained from culture after CMV antigen stimulation. This receptor was taken from a human donor in good health (CMV status not recorded). Some clones in this sample may be carry-over from other donors' samples. The rearranged chain carries TRBV6-2 or TRBV6-3 and TRBJ1-5; a confident D gene designation cannot be given. CDR3 protein: CASSYIGGQPQHF. Read as DNA, the sequence is TGTGCCAGCAGTTACATTGGTGGACAGCCCCAGCATTTT.